What follows is one T cell receptor beta chain and its context. This clone turned up a few times. The antigen it recognizes is unknown. Base qualities are not at hand, and no much larger clone is one base apart. From the germline V gene, CDR1 is ENHRY and CDR2 is SYGVKD. The CDR3, cysteine through phenylalanine, is 16 amino acids long. Of the read, only the CDR3 DNA is kept; its 48 bases are in frame from base 1. V sheds 3 bases and J sheds 8 bases, leaving 17 bases between their ends. The data originate from a study of OX40 agonist ivuxolimab in advanced cancers. Some background on the complete study: The costimulatory receptor OX40 (CD134) was targeted by ivuxolimab, a fully human IgG2 agonistic monoclonal antibody. The purpose of peripheral TCRbeta sequencing was to test whether ivuxolimab changed TCR sequence diversity and led to clonal T-cell expansion. Intravenous ivuxolimab was administered to patients every 2 weeks at six dose levels: 0.01, 0.1, 0.3, 1.5, 3 and 10 mg/kg. In the dose-escalation cohort, more than 75% of patients were male, and the mean age was roughly 60 years, with a range of roughly 20 to 80. Among the approximately 50 dose-escalation patients, about 20 had hepatocellular carcinoma, roughly 15 melanoma, 9 renal cell carcinoma and 9 head and neck cancer. Three dose-escalation patients achieved partial responses, one with hepatocellular carcinoma and two with cutaneous melanoma. The paper describes the monotherapy dose-escalation part (N of about 47 patients) of the phase I trial of ivuxolimab. Prior anti-PD-1, anti-PD-L1 or anti-CTLA-4 therapy was permitted, and approximately 39% of dose-escalation patients had received checkpoint inhibitors. Beyond this particular receptor, the publication reports: After ivuxolimab, more expanded clones were found on average in CD8+ T cells than in CD4+ T cells. Antigen specificity was not determined for the clonally expanded peripheral T cells. At doses from 0.1 to 3.0 mg/kg, clonal expansion was seen in both CD4+ and CD8+ blood T cells between baseline and week 6. In the 0.1-3.0 mg/kg groups, partial responders were among the patients with the lowest normalized peripheral clonal expansion, particularly in CD8+ T cells. Low levels of normalized T-cell clonal expansion were also seen in some patients who did not respond.

Genomic DNA was isolated from the sorted cells so that the TCRbeta CDR3 region could be sequenced. TCRbeta CDR3 regions were sequenced using the immunoSEQ Assay. Held by TCRdb, this immuneACCESS table contains in-frame sequences only and omits some clones. Under half of the omission traces to an unresolved V gene where checked; the cause of the rest is unknown. The sample profile shows tens of thousands of clones; 70% to 85% of them were found once. Of the sample, 13% to 15% falls within the top ten clones. Patients with autoimmune disease history or receiving systemic immunosuppression were excluded from the trial. Peripheral blood for TCR sequencing was collected from all dose cohorts at baseline, on cycle 4 day 1, and on cycle 7 day 1. The samples were taken from a phase I, first-in-human, multicenter, open-label dose-escalation trial of ivuxolimab. Adults with locally advanced or metastatic head and neck squamous cell, hepatocellular, melanoma or renal cell carcinoma were enrolled in the trial. Before TCR sequencing, CD4+ and CD8+ T cells were separately sorted from peripheral blood.

The rearranged chain carries TRBV10-3 and TRBJ1-6; TRBD1 is a possible D gene, resting on 5 matching bases. Sequenced here: CD4+ or CD8+ T cells sorted from blood, sampled in a trial of the OX40 agonist ivuxolimab. The TCR sequence derives from an adult with an advanced solid tumor such as melanoma, head and neck, liver or kidney cancer. The nucleotide sequence reads TGTGCCATCAGTGAAGGGACCTCGGGCTTTGATTCACCCCTCCACTTT. Its amino acids are CAISEGTSGFDSPLHF.